This entry lists 30 T cell receptor beta chains sequenced from one sample in a study of T cell responses to AZD1222 COVID-19 vaccine (dated by TCRdb to about 2021). The library was produced with the immunoSEQ multiplex PCR assay. In its TCRdb copy, this immuneACCESS table keeps in-frame sequences only and misses some clones. Where compared with another copy, unresolved V genes explain less than half of these, and the others have no known cause. This sample holds about 120,000 clones; 70% to 90% were observed only once. About 3% of the sample rests with the top ten. The time point label, read with the paper, signifies: baseline before first vaccination. The sequencing here drew on peripheral blood, taken on day 0 of AZD1222 vaccination. The origin of the receptors is an adult in good health.

The V call is TRBV7-8, the J call TRBJ1-1; maybe TRBD1 (6 bases). The V gene's germline CDR1 is SGHVS and CDR2 FQNEAQ. The CDR3 totals 15 residues. The germline V and J ends were trimmed by 2 bases and 1 base, with 11 bases remaining between them. The DNA for the CDR3 is TGTGCCAGCAGCTTATCCGGGACACAGAACACTGAAGCTTTCTTT. Translation gives CASSLSGTQNTEAFF. Looking up the rest from reference TRBV7-8 and TRBJ1-1 gives the full variable domain: GAGVSQSPRYKVAKRGQDVALRCDPISGHVSLFWYQQALGQGPEFLTYFQNEAQLDKSGLPSDRFFAERPEGSVSTLKIQRTQQEDSAVYLCASSLSGTQNTEAFFGQGTRLTVV.

The J gene is TRBJ1-3, the V gene TRBV18; D is perhaps TRBD1 (5 bases). The germline gives CDR1 KGHSH, CDR2 LQKENI. V was clipped by 1 base and J by 0 bases, with 13 bases between them. The CDR3 covers 17 residues. In DNA, the CDR3 is TGTGCCAGCTCACCACAAGCCTCAGGGAGCTCTGGAAACACCATATATTTT. It yields the protein CASSPQASGSSGNTIYF.

The chain uses TRBV5-6 and TRBJ1-1; tentatively, D is TRBD1 (5 bases). V was clipped by 2 bases and J by 4 bases, with 9 bases between them. Germline CDR1 reads SGHDT; CDR2 reads YYEEEE. The CDR3 runs to 13 residues. Here the CDR3 DNA reads TGTGCCAGCAGCTTCTACGGGGGCACTGAAGCTTTCTTT. Protein: CASSFYGGTEAFF.

Concerning this clone itself: In the same sample, other DNA sequences code for this CDR3. The chain is built from TRBV6-1 and TRBJ2-7; D ambiguous. Germline V gives CDR1 MNHNS, CDR2 SASEGT. V lost 0 bases and J 4 bases, leaving 4 bases between the germline ends. CDR3 length: 12 amino acids. CDR3 protein: CASSEASYEQYF. The DNA for the CDR3 is TGTGCCAGCAGTGAAGCCTCTTACGAGCAGTACTTC.

The genes are TRBV5-1 and TRBJ1-2; 7 positions agree with TRBD1. The CDR3 runs to 16 residues. V gave up 0 bases and J gave up 0 bases; unmatched junction bases: 5. Germline assignment: CDR1 SGHRS and CDR2 YFSETQ. CDR3 sequence (DNA): TGCGCCAGCAGCTTGGGACAGGGAGGCCCTAACTATGGCTACACCTTC. Its protein product is CASSLGQGGPNYGYTF.

This chain uses TRBV3-1 (or the pseudogene TRBV3-2) with TRBJ2-2; tentatively, D is TRBD2 (7 bases). CDR3 length equals 16 residues. V dropped 1 base and J dropped 2 bases, with 11 bases sitting between them. From germline, CDR1 is LGHDT and CDR2 YNNKEL (reference sequence). DNA for the CDR3: TGTGCCAGCAGCCAAGGGCGGGGGACAAACACCGGGGAGCTGTTTTTT. Its protein is CASSQGRGTNTGELFF.

The V call is TRBV7-3, the J call TRBJ2-5; 9 bases agree with TRBD2. The V gene's germline CDR1 is SGHTA and CDR2 FQGTGA. Trimming cost V 5 bases and J 4 bases; bases outside gene matches: 8. This CDR3 has 15 residues. The CDR3 DNA follows: TGTGCCAGCAGCACTCTAGCGGGGAGGGTAGAGACCCAGTACTTC. It is translated as CASSTLAGRVETQYF.

This clone was seen a handful of times. The CDR3 region is CASRPPGRRDTGELFF. The CDR3 DNA reads TGTGCCAGCAGACCCCCCGGGCGCCGGGACACCGGGGAGCTGTTTTTT. The rearrangement joins TRBV28 to TRBJ2-2; D is uncertain. Trimming took off 6 bases at V and 3 bases at J, with 17 bases between the two ends. The CDR3 is 16 amino acids. Germline V CDR1 and CDR2: MDHEN, SYDVKM.

The chain has TRBV7-2 and TRBJ1-1; 10 bases are shared with TRBD1. The CDR3 length is 16 residues. Germline values: CDR1 SGHTA, CDR2 FQGNSA. V was clipped by 5 bases and J by 0 bases; unmatched bases: 6. The chain's CDR3 is CASSPWTGGLNTEAFF. The CDR3, as DNA: TGTGCCAGCAGCCCTTGGACAGGGGGATTGAACACTGAAGCTTTCTTT.

V and J are TRBV9 and TRBJ2-1, with unresolved D. Trimming left V 2 bases short and J 6 bases short, with 9 bases between. Looked up from germline, CDR1 is SGDLS and CDR2 is YYNGEE. This CDR3 has 13 residues. The CDR3 sequence is CASSVNQINEQFF. The CDR3 region has the DNA TGTGCCAGCAGCGTTAACCAAATCAATGAGCAGTTCTTC.

J is TRBJ2-2 and V is TRBV5-1, with D unresolved. The CDR3 totals 15 residues. CDR1 is SGHRS, CDR2 YFSETQ, per germline. Trimming removed 0 bases from V and 4 bases from J, with 10 bases in between. This CDR3 reads CASSLEPAATGELFF. DNA of the CDR3: TGCGCCAGCAGCTTGGAACCGGCGGCCACCGGGGAGCTGTTTTTT.

This chain links TRBV2 with TRBJ2-2; 9 bases are shared with TRBD2. J lost 4 bases, V lost 9 bases, and 9 bases had no gene match. The CDR3 is made up of 15 amino acids. The germline V gene encodes CDR1 SNHLY and CDR2 FYNNEI. Here the CDR3 reads CASGAAGGPTGELFF. The CDR3 nucleotides are TGTGCCAGTGGGGCGGCGGGAGGGCCCACCGGGGAGCTGTTTTTT.

This chain connects TRBV11-3 to TRBJ2-5; a weak D match, TRBD2 (5 bases). The V end was cut by 4 bases, the J end by 3 bases, with 12 bases between. The CDR3 runs to 14 residues. The germline CDR1 and CDR2 sequences are SGHNT and YENEEA. CDR3 in amino acids: CASSSGGGEETQYF. DNA for the CDR3: TGTGCCAGCAGCTCGGGCGGAGGAGAAGAGACCCAGTACTTC.

The CDR3 sequence: CSASPTTGTGVNQPQHF. CDR3 sequence (DNA): TGCAGTGCTAGTCCCACGACAGGGACAGGGGTTAATCAGCCCCAGCATTTT. This sequence joins TRBV20-1 and TRBJ1-5; 10 bases line up with TRBD1. The CDR3 is 17 residues long. J lost 4 bases, V lost 3 bases, and 12 bases had no gene match. Germline V CDR1 and CDR2: DFQATT, SNEGSKA (reference sequence).

In nucleotides, the CDR3 is TGTGCCAGCAGTCAAGGGACCAAAGAGACCCAGTACTTC. Translated, it gives CASSQGTKETQYF. J is TRBJ2-5 and V is TRBV6-6; D assignment may be TRBD1 or TRBD2 (5 bases each). CDR1 and CDR2 (germline): MNHNY, SVGAGI (reference sequence). The length of the CDR3 is 13 residues. Trimming removed 5 bases from V and 3 bases from J, with 10 bases in between.

The chain employs TRBV3-1 (or the pseudogene TRBV3-2) and TRBJ1-4; possible D gene TRBD1, 6 bases. Germline V CDR1 and CDR2: LGHDT, YNNKEL (reference sequence). V was trimmed by 2 bases and J by 4 bases, leaving 17 bases between them. The CDR3 sequence is 17 residues long. Here the CDR3 reads CASSQQPPGHLNEKLFF. The CDR3 DNA follows: TGTGCCAGCAGCCAACAACCTCCGGGACACCTTAATGAAAAACTGTTTTTT.

This clone turned up a few times. The chain uses TRBV28 and TRBJ2-7; 12 bases align to TRBD1. This CDR3 has 14 amino acids. The germline gives CDR1 MDHEN, CDR2 SYDVKM. The V gene end was trimmed by 6 bases and the J gene end by 5 bases; junction bases not matched to a gene: 5. Written as DNA, the CDR3 is TGTGCCAGCAGCGGGGACAGGGGGCGCGACGAGCAGTACTTC. Translating it yields CASSGDRGRDEQYF.

This clone was seen just once. The V gene is TRBV28, the J gene TRBJ2-2; D not resolved. V shed 8 bases and J shed 1 base, with 8 bases lying between them. Germline CDR1 MDHEN, CDR2 SYDVKM. CDR3 length: 13 residues. The CDR3 reads CASLQVNTGELFF. In nucleotides, the CDR3 is TGTGCCAGCCTTCAGGTGAACACCGGGGAGCTGTTTTTT.

This clone was seen a single time. The CDR3 DNA reads TGTGCCAGTAGTAGGGGACAGCAATATTCACCCCTCCACTTT. Translated, it gives CASSRGQQYSPLHF. V is TRBV19 and J is TRBJ1-6; TRBD1 matches at 7 bases. Germline CDR1 reads LNHDA; CDR2 reads SQIVND (reference sequence). This CDR3 has 14 amino acids. Losses at the gene ends were 4 bases for V and 8 bases for J; bases not matched to a gene: 5.

Written as DNA, the CDR3 is TGTGCCAGCGGGGGAGGGGCTTCGAACACCGGGGAGCTGTTTTTT. Its protein is CASGGGASNTGELFF. The chain is built from TRBV28 and TRBJ2-2, with 7 bases that match TRBD2. J gave up 0 bases and V 8 bases, and 6 bases lay outside the gene matches. Germline V gene data show CDR1 as MDHEN and CDR2 as SYDVKM. This CDR3 has 15 amino acids.

The J gene is TRBJ2-7, the V gene TRBV28; tentatively, D is TRBD2 (5 bases). This CDR3 is built from 13 residues. Trimming took off 6 bases at V and 0 bases at J, with 9 bases between the two ends. Germline V CDR1 and CDR2: MDHEN, SYDVKM. The CDR3 region has the DNA TGTGCCAGCAGGCCCGGGGTCTCCTACGAGCAGTACTTC. As protein: CASRPGVSYEQYF.

The chain uses TRBV6-5 and TRBJ2-1, with TRBD1 identical over 7 bases. Unmatched junction bases numbered 7, after V lost 5 bases and J lost 6 bases. Germline CDR1 MNHEY, CDR2 SVGAGI. This CDR3 region has 14 residues. The CDR3 sequence is CASSRGDRVNEQFF. CDR3 coding DNA: TGTGCCAGCAGTCGAGGTGACAGGGTCAATGAGCAGTTCTTC.

The gene calls are TRBV28 and TRBJ1-6, with D perhaps matching TRBD1 (6 bases). Trimming cost V 5 bases and J 10 bases, with 15 bases left between them. This CDR3 region has 14 residues. Per germline, CDR1 MDHEN and CDR2 SYDVKM. The CDR3 nucleotides are TGTGCCAGCAGTAAAGACAGGTTCGAATCACCCCTCCACTTT. Amino acids: CASSKDRFESPLHF.

The chain combines TRBV7-8 with TRBJ1-1; 9 nucleotides match TRBD1. CDR1 is SGHVS and CDR2 is FQNEAQ in the germline V gene. Unmatched junction bases numbered 7, after V lost 0 bases and J lost 11 bases. The CDR3 is made up of 14 amino acids. As DNA, the CDR3 is TGTGCCAGCAGCTTAGCAGGGACAGGGCGAGGGGCTTTCTTT. Protein product: CASSLAGTGRGAFF.

The chain joins TRBV7-3 to TRBJ2-1; maybe TRBD2 (6 bases). Germline CDR1 SGHTA, CDR2 FQGTGA. There are 15 residues in the CDR3. V lost 5 bases to trimming and J lost 7 bases, with 18 bases between them. Written as DNA, the CDR3 is TGTGCCAGCAGCACCGGGCGACCGGGACTTAATGAGCAGTTCTTC. Translation gives CASSTGRPGLNEQFF.

V and J are TRBV9 and TRBJ1-1, with D possibly TRBD1 on 6 matching bases. Trimming shortened V by 3 bases and J by 3 bases, and 15 bases separated the two germline ends. Germline V gives CDR1 SGDLS, CDR2 YYNGEE. The CDR3 totals 15 residues. CDR3: CASSAPEQGHTEAFF. CDR3 bases: TGTGCCAGCAGCGCCCCTGAACAGGGACACACTGAAGCTTTCTTT.

The chain recombines TRBV19 with TRBJ2-5, with 9 bases aligning to TRBD1. The CDR3 is 13 amino acids. V dropped 8 bases and J dropped 4; count of bases not matched to a gene: 5. Germline V gives CDR1 LNHDA, CDR2 SQIVND (reference sequence). Here the CDR3 DNA reads TGTGCCAGTTGCGGGACAGGGCGAGAGACCCAGTACTTC. This codes for CASCGTGRETQYF.

CDR3 sequence reads: CASRRQGRTNQPQHF. CDR3 bases: TGTGCCAGCAGGAGACAGGGCCGAACTAATCAGCCCCAGCATTTT. The chain recombines TRBV28 with TRBJ1-5; 7 bases fit TRBD1. The CDR3 sequence is 15 residues long. Per germline, CDR1 MDHEN and CDR2 SYDVKM. The V and J ends lost 6 bases and 4 bases, in that order; junction bases with no gene match: 9.

This chain connects TRBV19 to TRBJ2-1, with D possibly matching TRBD2 (6 bases). Deletions cut 6 bases from V and 10 bases from J, with 25 bases between. The CDR3 totals 16 residues. Per germline, CDR1 LNHDA and CDR2 SQIVND (reference sequence). The CDR3, as DNA: TGTGCCAGTAGCCACCCCTTCGTAGCGGACTCTAAGGAGCAGTTCTTC. It translates to CASSHPFVADSKEQFF.

This chain uses TRBV5-4 with TRBJ2-1, with D perhaps being TRBD1 or TRBD2 (7 bases each). The CDR3 consists of 16 residues. The V gene lost 3 bases and the J gene lost 3 bases, with 16 bases spanning the gap. CDR1 and CDR2 from the germline V gene are SGHNT and YYREEE (reference sequence). Written as DNA, the CDR3 is TGTGCCAGCAGCTCGGACCCAGGGGGGGTCTACAATGAGCAGTTCTTC. Translated: CASSSDPGGVYNEQFF.